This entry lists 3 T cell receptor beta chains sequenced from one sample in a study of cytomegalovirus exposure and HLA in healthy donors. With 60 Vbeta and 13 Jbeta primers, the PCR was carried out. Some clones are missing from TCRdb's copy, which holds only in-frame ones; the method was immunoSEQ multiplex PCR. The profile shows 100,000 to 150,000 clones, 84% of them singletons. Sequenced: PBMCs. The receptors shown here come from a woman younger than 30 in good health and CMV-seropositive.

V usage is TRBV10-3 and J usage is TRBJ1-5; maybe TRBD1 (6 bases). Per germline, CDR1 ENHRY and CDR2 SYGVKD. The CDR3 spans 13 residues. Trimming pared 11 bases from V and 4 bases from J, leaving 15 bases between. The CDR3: CACGGATNQPQHF. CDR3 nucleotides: TGTGCCTGTGGGGGGGCCACTAATCAGCCCCAGCATTTT.

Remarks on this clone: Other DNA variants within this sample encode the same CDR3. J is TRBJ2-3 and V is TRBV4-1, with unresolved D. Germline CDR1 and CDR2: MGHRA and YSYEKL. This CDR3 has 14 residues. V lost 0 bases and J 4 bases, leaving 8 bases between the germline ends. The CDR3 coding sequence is TGCGCCAGCAGCCAAGATAGAGGCGCAGATACGCAGTATTTT. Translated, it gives CASSQDRGADTQYF.

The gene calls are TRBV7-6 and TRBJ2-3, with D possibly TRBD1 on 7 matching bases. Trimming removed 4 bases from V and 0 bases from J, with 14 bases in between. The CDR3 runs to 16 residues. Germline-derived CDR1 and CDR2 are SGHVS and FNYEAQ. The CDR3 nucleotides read TGTGCCAGCAGCTCAGGGGGGACCCCTAGCACAGATACGCAGTATTTT. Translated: CASSSGGTPSTDTQYF.